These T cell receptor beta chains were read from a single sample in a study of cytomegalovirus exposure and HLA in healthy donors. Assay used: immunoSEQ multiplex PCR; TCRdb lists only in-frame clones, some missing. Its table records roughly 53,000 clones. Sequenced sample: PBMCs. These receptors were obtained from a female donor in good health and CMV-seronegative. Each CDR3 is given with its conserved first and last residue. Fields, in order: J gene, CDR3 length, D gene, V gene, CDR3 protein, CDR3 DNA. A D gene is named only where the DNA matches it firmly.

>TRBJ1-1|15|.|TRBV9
CASSVAGSDDTEAFF
TGTGCCAGCAGCGTAGCTGGCAGCGATGACACTGAAGCTTTCTTT
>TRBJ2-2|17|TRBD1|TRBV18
CASSPTGQGQNTGELFF
TGTGCCAGCTCCCCGACCGGACAGGGTCAGAACACCGGGGAGCTGTTTTTT
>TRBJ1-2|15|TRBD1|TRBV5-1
CASSPGTADYYGYTF
TGCGCCAGCAGCCCAGGGACAGCGGATTACTATGGCTACACCTTC
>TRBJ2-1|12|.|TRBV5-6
CASTRTGNEQFF
TGTGCCAGCACGCGCACGGGGAATGAGCAGTTCTTC
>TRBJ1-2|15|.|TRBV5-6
CASSFTSQTNYGYTF
TGTGCCAGCAGCTTTACGTCCCAGACTAACTATGGCTACACCTTC
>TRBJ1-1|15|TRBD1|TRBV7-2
CASSQGGSINTEAFF
TGTGCCAGCAGCCAAGGGGGCAGCATAAACACTGAAGCTTTCTTT
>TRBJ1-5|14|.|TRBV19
CASSMVNRDQPQHF
TGTGCCAGTAGTATGGTTAACCGGGATCAGCCCCAGCATTTT
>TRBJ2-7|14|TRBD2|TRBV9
CASSVSSGSHEQYF
TGTGCCAGCAGCGTATCCAGCGGGAGTCACGAGCAGTACTTC
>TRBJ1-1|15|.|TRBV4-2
CASSQRAGGRTEAFF
TGTGCCAGCAGCCAGAGGGCAGGCGGGCGGACTGAAGCTTTCTTT
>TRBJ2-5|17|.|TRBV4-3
CASSQDYPHRGTRTQYF
TGCGCCAGCAGCCAAGATTACCCCCATAGGGGCACAAGGACCCAGTACTTC
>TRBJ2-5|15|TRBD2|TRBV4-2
CASSQEKAGVKTQYF
TGTGCCAGCAGCCAAGAGAAAGCGGGAGTGAAGACCCAGTACTTC